Listed below are T cell receptor beta chains from one sample, sequenced in a study of cytomegalovirus exposure and HLA in healthy donors. Using immunoSEQ multiplex PCR, the repertoire was profiled, and TCRdb retains in-frame clones only, with some absent. In the table there are around 160,000 clones, roughly 80% of which are singletons. Sequencing was performed on PBMCs. These receptors were obtained from a human donor in good health. Both conserved end residues are part of each CDR3. Only some rows state a clone size, as once, few, many or a class for expanded clones.

TRBJ2-3,NA,TRBV9,15,CASSVRSGETDTQYF
TRBJ2-2,few,TRBV7-3,14,CASSSQGAGGELFF
TRBJ1-1,NA,TRBV20-1,11,CSARRQGEAFF
TRBJ2-7,few,TRBV5-5,16,CASSLSDATGGQEQYF
TRBJ1-1,NA,TRBV6-1,14,CASSELGDVAEAFF
TRBJ2-1,NA,TRBV4-2,17,CASSQGFPVPSYNEQFF
TRBJ2-3,NA,TRBV6-4,14,CASRRERGTDTQYF
TRBJ2-4,once,TRBV6-9,18,CASRKTSAIAGGKNIQYF
TRBJ2-7,NA,TRBV7-3,15,CASSLTGLGTYEQYF
TRBJ1-5,NA,TRBV19,13,CASSIEGDQPQHF
TRBJ2-7,NA,TRBV13,15,CASSPGGGGTYEQYF
TRBJ2-7,NA,TRBV5-4,16,CASSLGVGWSGYEQYF
TRBJ1-5,few,TRBV4-3,15,CASSQDQQGNQPQHF
TRBJ2-2,NA,TRBV10-3,13,CAVTGKNTGELFF
TRBJ1-3,NA,TRBV12-5,15,CASDPGTGNGNTIYF
TRBJ1-1,NA,TRBV5-4,15,CASSPSGLENTEAFF
TRBJ1-6,NA,TRBV27,15,CASKKNRDRVSPLHF
TRBJ1-1,NA,TRBV19,15,CASSYPGLPNTEAFF
TRBJ1-4,NA,TRBV6-1,15,CASSAPGFADEKLFF
TRBJ2-1,NA,TRBV28,17,CASSLLTSGGVDNEQFF
TRBJ1-1,NA,TRBV5-1,14,CASSPGGRRTEAFF
TRBJ1-5,NA,TRBV7-2,14,CASSLMVGDQPQHF
TRBJ2-1,NA,TRBV9,12,CASSRGSNEQFF
TRBJ1-2,NA,TRBV5-4,17,CASSRRQGTQSNYGYTF
TRBJ1-4,NA,TRBV9,15,CASSPRTGGREKLFF
TRBJ1-1,NA,TRBV5-1,16,CASSLGFPEGRGEAFF
TRBJ2-2,NA,TRBV10-3,15,CAIRISTGGSGELFF
TRBJ2-2,NA,TRBV6-1,13,CASSELNTGELFF
TRBJ1-2,NA,TRBV7-2,13,CASSLVDSYGYTF
TRBJ2-3,NA,TRBV14,15,CASSQVVSFTDTQYF
TRBJ2-2,NA,TRBV14,16,CASSHRTTRGTGELFF
TRBJ2-5,NA,TRBV5-1,15,CASSVQAGGGETQYF
TRBJ2-5,NA,TRBV2,15,CASSSPFRGGETQYF
TRBJ2-1,NA,TRBV6-6,16,CASSFPSGTSGNEQFF
TRBJ2-1,NA,TRBV6-5,13,CASSESSYNEQFF
TRBJ1-1,NA,TRBV11-3,15,CASSLETGAYTEAFF
TRBJ1-1,NA,TRBV11-3,12,CASSLDRTAAFF
TRBJ1-1,few,TRBV25-1,12,CASRDMLGGAFF
TRBJ2-1,NA,TRBV6-6,14,CASSSGTSYNEQFF